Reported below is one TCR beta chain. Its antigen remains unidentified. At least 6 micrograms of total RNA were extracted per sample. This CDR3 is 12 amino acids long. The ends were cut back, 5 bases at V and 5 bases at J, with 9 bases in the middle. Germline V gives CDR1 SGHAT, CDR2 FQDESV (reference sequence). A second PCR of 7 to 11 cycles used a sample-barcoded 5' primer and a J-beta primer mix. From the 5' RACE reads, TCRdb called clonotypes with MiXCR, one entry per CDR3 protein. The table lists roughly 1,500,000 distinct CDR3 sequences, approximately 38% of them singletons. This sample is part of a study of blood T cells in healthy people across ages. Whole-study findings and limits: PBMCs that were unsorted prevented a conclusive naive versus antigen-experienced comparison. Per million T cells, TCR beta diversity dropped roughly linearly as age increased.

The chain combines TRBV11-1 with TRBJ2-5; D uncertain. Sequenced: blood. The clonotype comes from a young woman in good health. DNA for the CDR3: TGTGCCAGCAGCGCCGATCGGGAGACCCAGTACTTC. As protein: CASSADRETQYF.